This T cell receptor (beta chain) was recorded in a study of T-cell memory formation after mild COVID-19. Study findings and constraints: Shrinking CD4+ clones resided mostly in CM and EM, and CD8+ ones in EMRA.

TCRdb redid the calling of the 5' RACE reads with MiXCR, one entry per CDR3 protein. This table has just over 150,000 distinct CDR3 sequences, 30% to 35% appearing once. For this clonotype: What it recognizes is unknown.

The germline CDR1 and CDR2 sequences are MNHNS and SASEGT. The CDR3 spans 19 residues. V shed 8 bases and J shed 4 bases, with 27 bases lying between them. The sample consisted of PBMCs or a T cell subset sorted from them (not recorded which). The V call is TRBV6-1, the J call TRBJ2-6; tentative D call: TRBD1 (6 bases). The clonotype was recovered from an adult woman who had mild COVID-19 (a few samples of this study predate the infection). Cell type and time point are not known. In nucleotides, the CDR3 is TGTGCCAGCTCCTTTGTGAGGGGGAAAAGCTGGTTAGGGGCCAACGTCCTGACTTTC. This translates into CASSFVRGKSWLGANVLTF.